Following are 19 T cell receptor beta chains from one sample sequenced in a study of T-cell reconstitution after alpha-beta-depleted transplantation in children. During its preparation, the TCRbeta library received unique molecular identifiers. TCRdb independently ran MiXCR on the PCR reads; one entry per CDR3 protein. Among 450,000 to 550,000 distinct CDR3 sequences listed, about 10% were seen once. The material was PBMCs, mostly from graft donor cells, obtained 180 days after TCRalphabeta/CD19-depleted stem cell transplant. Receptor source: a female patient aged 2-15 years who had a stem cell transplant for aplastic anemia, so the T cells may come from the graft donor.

CDR3 in amino acids: CAISDSGQETQYF. The CDR3 nucleotides read TGTGCCATCAGTGACTCAGGGCAAGAGACCCAGTACTTC. The chain recombines TRBV10-3 with TRBJ2-5; perhaps TRBD1 as D (5 bases). CDR3 size: 13 residues. CDR1 and CDR2 from the germline V gene are ENHRY and SYGVKD. Trimming shortened V by 3 bases and J by 2 bases, and 7 bases separated the two germline ends.

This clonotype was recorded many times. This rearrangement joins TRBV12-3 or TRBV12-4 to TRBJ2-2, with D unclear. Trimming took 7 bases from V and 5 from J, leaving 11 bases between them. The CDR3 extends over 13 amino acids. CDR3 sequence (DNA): TGTGCCAGCACCGAGGCTGGGACCGGGGAGCTGTTTTTT. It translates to CASTEAGTGELFF.

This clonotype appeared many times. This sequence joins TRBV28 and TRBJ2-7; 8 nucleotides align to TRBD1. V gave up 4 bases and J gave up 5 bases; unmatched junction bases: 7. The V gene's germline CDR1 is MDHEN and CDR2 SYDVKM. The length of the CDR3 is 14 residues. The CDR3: CASSSWTGMDEQYF. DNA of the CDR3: TGTGCCAGCAGTTCCTGGACAGGGATGGACGAGCAGTACTTC.

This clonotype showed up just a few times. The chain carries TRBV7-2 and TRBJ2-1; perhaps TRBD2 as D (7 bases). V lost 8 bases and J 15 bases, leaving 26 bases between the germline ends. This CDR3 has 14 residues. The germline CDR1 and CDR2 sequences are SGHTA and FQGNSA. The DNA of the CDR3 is TGTGCCAGCGTTGCCGGGGGGCAGGCCGGAGTCTGGTTCTTC. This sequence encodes CASVAGGQAGVWFF.

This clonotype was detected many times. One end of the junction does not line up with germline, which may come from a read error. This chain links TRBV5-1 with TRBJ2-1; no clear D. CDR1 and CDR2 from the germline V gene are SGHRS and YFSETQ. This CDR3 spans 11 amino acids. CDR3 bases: TGTGCCAGCAGTAACTACAATGAGCAGTTCTTC. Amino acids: CASSNYNEQFF.

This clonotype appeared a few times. This CDR3 is CASGLVTGDIQYF. The CDR3 coding sequence is TGTGCTAGTGGTTTGGTAACTGGAGACATTCAGTACTTC. The V and J genes are TRBV12-5 and TRBJ2-4; no reliable D call. Germline CDR1 is LGHNT and CDR2 is FRNRAP. CDR3 length: 13 residues. Trimming cost V 0 bases and J 8 bases, with 8 bases left between them. Drawing the rest from reference TRBV12-5 and TRBJ2-4, the complete variable domain is DARVTQTPRHKVTEMGQEVTMRCQPILGHNTVFWYRQTMMQGLELLAYFRNRAPLDDSGMPKDRFSAEMPDATLATLKIQPSEPRDSAVYFCASGLVTGDIQYFGAGTRLSVL.

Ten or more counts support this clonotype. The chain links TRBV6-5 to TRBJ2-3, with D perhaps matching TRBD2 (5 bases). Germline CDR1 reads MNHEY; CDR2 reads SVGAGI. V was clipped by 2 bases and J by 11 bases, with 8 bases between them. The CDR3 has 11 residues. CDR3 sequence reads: CASSYVGVQYF. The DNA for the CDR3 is TGTGCCAGCAGTTACGTCGGGGTGCAGTATTTT.

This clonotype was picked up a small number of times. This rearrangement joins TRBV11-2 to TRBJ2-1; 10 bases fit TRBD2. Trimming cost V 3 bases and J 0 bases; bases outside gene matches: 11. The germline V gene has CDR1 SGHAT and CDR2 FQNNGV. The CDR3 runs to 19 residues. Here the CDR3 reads CASSFPIRASGGSYNEQFF. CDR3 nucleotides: TGTGCCAGCAGCTTTCCAATAAGAGCTAGCGGGGGCTCCTACAATGAGCAGTTCTTC.

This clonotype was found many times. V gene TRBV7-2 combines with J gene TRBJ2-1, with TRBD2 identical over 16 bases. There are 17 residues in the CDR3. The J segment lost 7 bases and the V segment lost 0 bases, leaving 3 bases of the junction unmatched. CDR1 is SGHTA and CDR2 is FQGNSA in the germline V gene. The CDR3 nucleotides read TGTGCCAGCAGCTTAGCCGGGACTAGCGGGAGGGCGAATGAGCAGTTCTTC. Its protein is CASSLAGTSGRANEQFF.

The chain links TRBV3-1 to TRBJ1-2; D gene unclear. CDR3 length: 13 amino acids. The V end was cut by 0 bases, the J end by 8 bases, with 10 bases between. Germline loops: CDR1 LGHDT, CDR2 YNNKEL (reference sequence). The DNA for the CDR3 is TGTGCCAGCAGCCAAGATCTGGGCCGCGGCTACACCTTC. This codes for CASSQDLGRGYTF.

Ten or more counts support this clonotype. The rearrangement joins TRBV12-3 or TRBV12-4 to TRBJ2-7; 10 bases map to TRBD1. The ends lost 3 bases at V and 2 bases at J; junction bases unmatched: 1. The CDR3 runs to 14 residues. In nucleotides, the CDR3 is TGTGCCAGCAGTTTCGGGACAGGGGCCTACGAGCAGTACTTC. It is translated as CASSFGTGAYEQYF.

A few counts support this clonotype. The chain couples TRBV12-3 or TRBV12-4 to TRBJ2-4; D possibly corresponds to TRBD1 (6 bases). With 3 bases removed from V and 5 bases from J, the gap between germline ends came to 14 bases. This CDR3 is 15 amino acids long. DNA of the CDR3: TGTGCCAGCAGTTTCCGACACAGGGCCCAAAACATTCAGTACTTC. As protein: CASSFRHRAQNIQYF.

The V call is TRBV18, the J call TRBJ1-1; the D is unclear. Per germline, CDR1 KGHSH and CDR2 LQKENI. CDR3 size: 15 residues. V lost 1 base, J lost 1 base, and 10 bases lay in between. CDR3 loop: CASSPRYDENTEAFF. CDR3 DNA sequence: TGTGCCAGCTCACCACGATACGACGAGAACACTGAAGCTTTCTTT.

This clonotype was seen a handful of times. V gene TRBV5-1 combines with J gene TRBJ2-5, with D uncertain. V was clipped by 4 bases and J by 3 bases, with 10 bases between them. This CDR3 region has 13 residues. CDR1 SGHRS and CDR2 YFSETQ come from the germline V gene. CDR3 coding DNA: TGCGCCAGCAGCCGCGGTCGGGAAGAGACCCAGTACTTC. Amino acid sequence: CASSRGREETQYF.

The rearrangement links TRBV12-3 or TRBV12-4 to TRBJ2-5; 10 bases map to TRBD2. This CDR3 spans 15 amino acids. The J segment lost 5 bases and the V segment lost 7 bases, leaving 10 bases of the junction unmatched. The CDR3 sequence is CASTVGAGGSETQYF. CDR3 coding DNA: TGTGCCAGCACCGTGGGAGCGGGAGGGTCTGAGACCCAGTACTTC.

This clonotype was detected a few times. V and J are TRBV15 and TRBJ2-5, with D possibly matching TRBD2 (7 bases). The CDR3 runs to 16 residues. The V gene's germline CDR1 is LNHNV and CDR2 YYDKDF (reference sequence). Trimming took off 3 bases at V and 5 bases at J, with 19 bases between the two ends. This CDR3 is CATSRRGGPPGETQYF. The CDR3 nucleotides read TGTGCCACCAGCAGGAGGGGGGGCCCTCCGGGGGAGACCCAGTACTTC.

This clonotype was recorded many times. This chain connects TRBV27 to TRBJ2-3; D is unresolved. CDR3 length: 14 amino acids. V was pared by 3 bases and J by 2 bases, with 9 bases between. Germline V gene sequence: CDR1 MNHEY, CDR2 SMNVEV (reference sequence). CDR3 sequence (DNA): TGTGCCAGCAGTTTTGTGAAGGCCACAGATACGCAGTATTTT. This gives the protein CASSFVKATDTQYF.

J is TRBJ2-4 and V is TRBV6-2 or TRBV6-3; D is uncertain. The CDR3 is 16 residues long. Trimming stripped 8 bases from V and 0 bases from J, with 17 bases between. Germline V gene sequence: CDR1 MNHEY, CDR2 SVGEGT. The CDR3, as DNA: TGTGCCAGCGGGATTGGACCACGTCTAGCCAAAAACATTCAGTACTTC. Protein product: CASGIGPRLAKNIQYF.

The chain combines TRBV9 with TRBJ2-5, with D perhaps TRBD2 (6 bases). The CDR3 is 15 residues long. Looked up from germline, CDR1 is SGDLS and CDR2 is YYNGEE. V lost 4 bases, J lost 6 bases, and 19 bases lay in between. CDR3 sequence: CASSSLGGGLKTQYF. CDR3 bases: TGTGCCAGCAGCTCCTTGGGGGGAGGCTTGAAGACCCAGTACTTC.